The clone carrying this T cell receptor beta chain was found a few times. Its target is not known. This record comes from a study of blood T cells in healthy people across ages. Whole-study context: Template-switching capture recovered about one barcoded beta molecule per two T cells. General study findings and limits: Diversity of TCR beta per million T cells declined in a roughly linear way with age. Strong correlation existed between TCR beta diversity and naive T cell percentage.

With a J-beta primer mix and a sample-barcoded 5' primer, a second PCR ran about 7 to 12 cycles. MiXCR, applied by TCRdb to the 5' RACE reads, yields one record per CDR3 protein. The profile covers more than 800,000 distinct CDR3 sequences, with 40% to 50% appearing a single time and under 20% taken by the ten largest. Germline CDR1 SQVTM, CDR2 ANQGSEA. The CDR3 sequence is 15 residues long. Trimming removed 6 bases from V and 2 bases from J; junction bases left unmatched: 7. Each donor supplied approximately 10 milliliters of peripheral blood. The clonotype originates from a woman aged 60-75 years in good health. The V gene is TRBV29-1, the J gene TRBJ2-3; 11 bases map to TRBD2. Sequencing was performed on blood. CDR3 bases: TGCAGCGTCGCCGGGACTAGCGGCGCCACAGATACGCAGTATTTT. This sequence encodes CSVAGTSGATDTQYF.